This T cell receptor beta chain comes out of a study of blood T cell repertoires in COVID-19. Germline CDR1 is SGHVS and CDR2 is FNYEAQ. Deletions cut 1 base from V and 0 bases from J, with 18 bases between. The length of the CDR3 is 18 residues. Method: immunoSEQ multiplex PCR; TCRdb's copy keeps in-frame clones and lacks some. The sample carries about 250,000 clones, about 93% recorded once. This rearrangement joins TRBV7-6 to TRBJ1-2; no definite D call. Material: peripheral blood. The sequence was collected from a man aged 25 to 45 with COVID-19, enrolled during active disease. CDR3 in DNA: TGTGCCAGCAGCTTAGTTGCGGGAGGTCGACAAGCTAACTATGGCTACACCTTC. This gives the protein CASSLVAGGRQANYGYTF.